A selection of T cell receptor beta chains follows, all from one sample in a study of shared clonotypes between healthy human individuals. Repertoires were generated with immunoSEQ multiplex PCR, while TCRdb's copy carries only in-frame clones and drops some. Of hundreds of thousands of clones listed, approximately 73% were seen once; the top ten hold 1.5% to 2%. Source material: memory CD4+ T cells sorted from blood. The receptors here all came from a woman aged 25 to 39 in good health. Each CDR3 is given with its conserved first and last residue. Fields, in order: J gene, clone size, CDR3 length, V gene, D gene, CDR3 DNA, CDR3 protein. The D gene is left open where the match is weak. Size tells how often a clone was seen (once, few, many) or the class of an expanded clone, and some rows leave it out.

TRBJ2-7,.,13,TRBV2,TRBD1,TGTGCCAGCAGCGACAGGGCCAGCTACGAGCAGTACTTC,CASSDRASYEQYF
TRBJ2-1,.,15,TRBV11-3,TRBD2,TGTGCCAGCAGCGCCGGGACTAGCGGGCTTTCGGAGCAGTTCTTC,CASSAGTSGLSEQFF
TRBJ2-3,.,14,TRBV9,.,TGTGCCAGCAGCCCGGGGCCCCACACAGATACGCAGTATTTT,CASSPGPHTDTQYF
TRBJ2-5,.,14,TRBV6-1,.,TGTGCCAGCAGTGAAGCACAAGTTGGAGAGACCCAGTACTTC,CASSEAQVGETQYF
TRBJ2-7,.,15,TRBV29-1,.,TGCAGCGTTGGTCGGCGAGGGGGTACGTCCTACGAGCAGTACTTC,CSVGRRGGTSYEQYF
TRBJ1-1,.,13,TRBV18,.,TGTGCCAGCTCACGGACGGGTGACACTGAAGCTTTCTTT,CASSRTGDTEAFF
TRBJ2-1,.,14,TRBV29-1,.,TGCAGCGTCAGAGACGTCCCGGTGAACAATGAGCAGTTCTTC,CSVRDVPVNNEQFF
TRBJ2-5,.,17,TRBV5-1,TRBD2,TGCGCCAGCAGCATCTCGCGGACTAGCGGGAGTGGAGAGACCCAGTACTTC,CASSISRTSGSGETQYF
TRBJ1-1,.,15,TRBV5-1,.,TGCGCCAGCAGCTTGAGGGAACCAGGTGAGACTGAAGCTTTCTTT,CASSLREPGETEAFF
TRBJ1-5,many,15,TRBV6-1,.,TGTGCCAGCAGATTACAGGGTCCCTTAGGTCAGCCCCAGCATTTT,CASRLQGPLGQPQHF
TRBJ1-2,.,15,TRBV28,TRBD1,TGTGCCAGCAGTGTGACAGGGCCAGCTAACTATGGCTACACCTTC,CASSVTGPANYGYTF
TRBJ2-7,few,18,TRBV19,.,TGTGCCAGTAGTATATATCCAGCGGGTCCTGTTCCCCCGTACGAGCAGTACTTC,CASSIYPAGPVPPYEQYF
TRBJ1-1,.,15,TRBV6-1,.,TGTGCCAGCAGTCCTAAGGGGGGACAGAACACTGAAGCTTTCTTT,CASSPKGGQNTEAFF
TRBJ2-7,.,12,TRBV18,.,TGTGCCAGCTCACCAGACAGAAACGAGCAGTACTTC,CASSPDRNEQYF
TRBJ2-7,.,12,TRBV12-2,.,TGTGCAAGTCGCTTAGGTGGCTACGAGCAGTACTTC,CASRLGGYEQYF
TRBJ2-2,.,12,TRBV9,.,TGTGCCAGCAGCCTCGACACCGGGGAGCTGTTTTTT,CASSLDTGELFF
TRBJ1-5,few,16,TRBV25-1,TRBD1,TGTGCCAGCAGTGAATCCCGGACAGGGGCAAATCAGCCCCAGCATTTT,CASSESRTGANQPQHF
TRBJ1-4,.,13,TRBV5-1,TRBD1,TGCGCCAGCAGCTACTTCAGGGGGGAAAAACTGTTTTTT,CASSYFRGEKLFF
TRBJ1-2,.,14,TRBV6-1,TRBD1,TGTGCCAGCAGTGAGTGGGACAGCGCCTATGGCTACACCTTC,CASSEWDSAYGYTF
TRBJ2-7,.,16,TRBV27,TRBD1,TGTGCCAGCAGTTCACCTCCGGGACAGGGCTCCTACGAGCAGTACTTC,CASSSPPGQGSYEQYF
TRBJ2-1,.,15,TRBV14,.,TGTGCCAGCAGCCAAGAACGGCTTCGTAACAATGAGCAGTTCTTC,CASSQERLRNNEQFF
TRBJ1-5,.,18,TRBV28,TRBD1,TGTGCCAGCAATATAGAAAGGACAGGGGATTCTCATAATCAGCCCCAGCATTTT,CASNIERTGDSHNQPQHF
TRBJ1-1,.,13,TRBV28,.,TGTGCCAGCAGTTCACCCCAGGGTACAGAAGCTTTCTTT,CASSSPQGTEAFF
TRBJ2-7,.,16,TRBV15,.,TGTGCCACCAGCAGACCCTTCGGGACGGCCTCCTACGAGCAGTACTTC,CATSRPFGTASYEQYF
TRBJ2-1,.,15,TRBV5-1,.,TGCGCCAGCAGCCAAGACAGCCACGGGTACAATGAGCAGTTCTTC,CASSQDSHGYNEQFF
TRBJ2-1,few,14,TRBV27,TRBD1,TGTGCCAGCAGTCCCCGCAGGGGGCTGAATGAGCAGTTCTTC,CASSPRRGLNEQFF
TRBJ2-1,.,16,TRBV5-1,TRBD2,TGCGCCAGCAGCTTCGCCGGGAGGAGGGCCTACAATGAGCAGTTCTTC,CASSFAGRRAYNEQFF
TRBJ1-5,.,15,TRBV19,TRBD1,TGTGCCAGTAGTGGGGGACAGGTTTTCAATCAGCCCCAGCATTTT,CASSGGQVFNQPQHF
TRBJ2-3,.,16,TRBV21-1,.,TGTGCCAGCATCCCCGGGGGCGAACCTTGCACAGATACGCAGTATTTT,CASIPGGEPCTDTQYF
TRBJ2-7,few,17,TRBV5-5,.,TGTGCCAGCAGCTTGTCCGGGGGCGGGGCCAGCTCCTACGAGCAGTACTTC,CASSLSGGGASSYEQYF
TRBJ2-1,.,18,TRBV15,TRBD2,TGTGCCACCAGCAGAGTTAAGGTAGCGGGAGGGTTTCACAATGAGCAGTTCTTC,CATSRVKVAGGFHNEQFF
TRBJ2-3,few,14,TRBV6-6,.,TGTGCCACCCGGACATCCCTTGGAGTGGATACGCAGTATTTT,CATRTSLGVDTQYF
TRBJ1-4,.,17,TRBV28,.,TGTGCCAGCAGTTTAGGAGTGGGAACCACAGTTGATGAAAAACTGTTTTTT,CASSLGVGTTVDEKLFF
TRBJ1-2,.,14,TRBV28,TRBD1,TGTGCCAGCACCCAGGGGGTACAGCTCTATGGCTACACCTTC,CASTQGVQLYGYTF
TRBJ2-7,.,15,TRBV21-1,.,TGTGCCAGCAGCAAAGAGATATACAGGTCCTACGAGCAGTACTTC,CASSKEIYRSYEQYF
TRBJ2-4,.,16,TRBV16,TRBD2,TGTGCCAGCAGCAAGCCGGGCGGGGGGGGCAAAAACATTCAGTACTTC,CASSKPGGGGKNIQYF
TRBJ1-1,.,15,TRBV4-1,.,TGCGCCAGCAGCCAAGGGCCCTCGAGGTACACTGAAGCTTTCTTT,CASSQGPSRYTEAFF
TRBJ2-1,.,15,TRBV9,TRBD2,TGTGCCAGCAGCGTAGCGGGAGGCGTTTACAATGAGCAGTTCTTC,CASSVAGGVYNEQFF
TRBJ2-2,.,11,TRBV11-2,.,TGTGCCAGCACCCTAGGCGGGGAGCTGTTTTTT,CASTLGGELFF
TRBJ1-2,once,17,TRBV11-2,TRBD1,TGTGCCAGCAGCTTATCTCCCACCGGGACAGGGCTCTATGGCTACACCTTC,CASSLSPTGTGLYGYTF
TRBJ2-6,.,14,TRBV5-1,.,TGCGCCACAAACCCGTCCCCGGGGGCCAACGTCCTGACTTTC,CATNPSPGANVLTF
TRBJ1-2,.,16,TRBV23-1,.,TGCGCCAGCAGTCATTTCAGGGGTGGGTGGGACTATGGCTACACCTTC,CASSHFRGGWDYGYTF
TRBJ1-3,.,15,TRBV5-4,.,TGTGCCAGCAGTCCACAGGGAGGGGGTGGAAACACCATATATTTT,CASSPQGGGGNTIYF
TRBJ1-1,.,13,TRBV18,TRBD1,TGTGCCAGCTCACCAGGACAGGACACTGAAGCTTTCTTT,CASSPGQDTEAFF
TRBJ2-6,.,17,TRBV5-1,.,TGCGCCAGCAGCTTGTGGACGGCAAGCTCTGGGGCCAACGTCCTGACTTTC,CASSLWTASSGANVLTF
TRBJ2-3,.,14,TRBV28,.,TGTGCCAGCAGTTTATCCAATAGGTTCGATACGCAGTATTTT,CASSLSNRFDTQYF
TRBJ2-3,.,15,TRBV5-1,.,TGCGCCAGCCTACGGGGGCAAGCTAGCACAGATACGCAGTATTTT,CASLRGQASTDTQYF
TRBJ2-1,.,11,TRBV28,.,TGTGCCAGCAGTCACGTTTATGAGCAGTTCTTC,CASSHVYEQFF
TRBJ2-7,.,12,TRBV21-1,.,TGTGCCAGCAGCATGTATTGGTACGAGCAGTACTTC,CASSMYWYEQYF
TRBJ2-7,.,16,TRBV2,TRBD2,TGTGCCAGCAGTGAAGAAAGCGGGAGAAAGGCCTACGAGCAGTACTTC,CASSEESGRKAYEQYF
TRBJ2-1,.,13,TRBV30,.,TGTGCCTGGAGTAGACAACGCTACAATGAGCAGTTCTTC,CAWSRQRYNEQFF
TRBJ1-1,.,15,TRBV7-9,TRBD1,TGTGCCAGCAGCCCCCGACAGGGGATGGGCACTGAAGCTTTCTTT,CASSPRQGMGTEAFF
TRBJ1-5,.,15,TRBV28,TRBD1,TGTGCCAGCAGTTCCGCCGGGACAGGGGGTCAGCCCCAGCATTTT,CASSSAGTGGQPQHF
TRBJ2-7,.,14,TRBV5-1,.,TGCGCCAGCAGCTTGGCGAGCGGCCCCTACGAGCAGTACTTC,CASSLASGPYEQYF
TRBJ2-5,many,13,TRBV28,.,TGTGCCAGCAGTTTACCAGGCCAAGAGACCCAGTACTTC,CASSLPGQETQYF
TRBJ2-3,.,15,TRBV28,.,TGTGCCAGCAGTTCCACTACCGCAAACACAGATACGCAGTATTTT,CASSSTTANTDTQYF
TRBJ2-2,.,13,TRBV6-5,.,TGTGCCAGCAGGTCGGGGTTCGGCGGGGAGCTGTTTTTT,CASRSGFGGELFF
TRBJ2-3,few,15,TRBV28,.,TGTGCCAGCAGTTTTGAAGGGGATTATTCAGATACGCAGTATTTT,CASSFEGDYSDTQYF
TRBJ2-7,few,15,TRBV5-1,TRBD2,TGCGCCAGCAGCTTGGGAGCGGGGTGGTCCTACGAGCAGTACTTC,CASSLGAGWSYEQYF